This T cell receptor (beta chain) originates from a study of shared clonotypes between healthy human individuals. This clone was seen a single time. The data were produced by immunoSEQ multiplex PCR, yet TCRdb's version contains in-frame clones alone and is incomplete. The top ten clones hold 0.39% of a sample with a few million clones, 90% to 95% of them seen once. The CDR3 totals 15 residues. Per germline, CDR1 KGHSH and CDR2 LQKENI. V lost 7 bases to trimming and J lost 0 bases, with 10 bases between them. The V gene is TRBV18, the J gene TRBJ2-6; D unclear. This sequence was found in a man between 18 and 29 years old in good health. Some clones in this sample may be carry-over from other donors' samples. The sample taken for sequencing was naive CD4+ T cells from PBMCs. Noted subset: CD45RA+ positively selected. CDR3 in DNA: TGTGCCAGCTTCGAGAGGAACTCTGGGGCCAACGTCCTGACTTTC. Protein sequence: CASFERNSGANVLTF.